This entry is about one T cell receptor (beta chain). The data stem from a study of T cells after somatic rescue of genetic block. The germline V gene encodes CDR1 MNHNY and CDR2 SVGAGI (reference sequence). Trimming shortened V by 2 bases and J by 5 bases, and 12 bases separated the two germline ends. The CDR3 has 15 residues. This table comes from immunoSEQ multiplex PCR, and its TCRdb copy is limited to in-frame clones, with some not included. Of 55,000 or so clones listed, approximately 96% are singletons. Sequenced material: peripheral blood mononuclear cells (PBMCs). This TCR was sampled from a child younger than two. This chain joins TRBV6-6 and TRBJ1-4; tentatively, D is TRBD1 (5 bases). Written as DNA, the CDR3 is TGTGCCAGCAGTTACGTAGGGACTGCCAATGAAAAACTGTTTTTT. Translated, it gives CASSYVGTANEKLFF.